This note documents a single TCR beta chain sequence. What it recognizes is unknown. One end of the junction fails to match germline, which may point to a read error. Co-extracting RNA and DNA was done with about 18-33 mg of unsorted bulk tissue as input. The sample comes from a study of tumor-infiltrating lymphocytes in primary liver carcinoma. Study overall: Between 4.2 and 10 cm across, the tumors were all of stage T1-T3 N0M0. Sequencing of the samples generated roughly 3.5 to 7.13 million productive TCRbeta reads, with similar yields across tissue types. Points from the study as a whole: When set against blood, tumors had a significantly higher top-250-clone fraction (p = 0.039). Tumor-adjacent and tumor-blood pairs shared less of their repertoires than tumor region pairs shared.

With a constant-region primer, TCR beta cDNA was made from approximately 520 ng of total RNA. Sequencing libraries for TCR beta derived from three nested multiplex PCR rounds that used slightly modified ARM-PCR. It was with TRBV1-TRBV30 forward primers and a C-beta reverse primer that the first two PCR rounds were run, at roughly 10 cycles each. TCRdb re-called the multiplex PCR reads through MiXCR, storing one row per CDR3 protein. The sample gives roughly 32,000 distinct CDR3 sequences, approximately 73% of which show up once; 15% to 20% is in the top ten. CDR3 size: 15 residues. Germline CDR1 and CDR2: ENHRY and SYGVKD.

This receptor was obtained from a middle-aged man with primary liver carcinoma and hepatitis B virus infection. This chain uses TRBV10-3 with TRBJ2-7; TRBD2 matches at 11 bases. The specimen sequenced was liver tumor tissue from sampling region 4. Subset: tumor region T4, right-lateral pole. The CDR3, as DNA: TGTGCCATCGGTGATGGGACTAGCGGTGAATGCGAGCAGTACTTC. It specifies CAIGDGTSGECEQYF.